This T cell receptor beta chain is drawn from a study of blood T cell repertoires in COVID-19. Under the authors' procedure: How many nucleated cells were present was estimated from reference gene primer amplification. Assay used: immunoSEQ multiplex PCR; TCRdb lists only in-frame clones, some missing. V and J calls and clone size are as listed in that table; D and trimming were resolved from the DNA. The sample shows under 200,000 clones, 88% of them seen only once. This clone appeared once. The TCR originated in a young man with active or convalescent COVID-19. The sequenced sample was peripheral blood.

For the CDR3, the DNA is TGTGCCAGCAGTTACGACGGGGTTGCTGGGGGCTACACCTTC. Its protein product is CASSYDGVAGGYTF. The chain combines TRBV6-2 or TRBV6-3 with TRBJ1-2; D is uncertain. The CDR3 is 14 residues long. Germline CDR1 reads MNHEY; CDR2 reads SVGEGT. Trimming left V 2 bases short and J 8 bases short, with 15 bases between.